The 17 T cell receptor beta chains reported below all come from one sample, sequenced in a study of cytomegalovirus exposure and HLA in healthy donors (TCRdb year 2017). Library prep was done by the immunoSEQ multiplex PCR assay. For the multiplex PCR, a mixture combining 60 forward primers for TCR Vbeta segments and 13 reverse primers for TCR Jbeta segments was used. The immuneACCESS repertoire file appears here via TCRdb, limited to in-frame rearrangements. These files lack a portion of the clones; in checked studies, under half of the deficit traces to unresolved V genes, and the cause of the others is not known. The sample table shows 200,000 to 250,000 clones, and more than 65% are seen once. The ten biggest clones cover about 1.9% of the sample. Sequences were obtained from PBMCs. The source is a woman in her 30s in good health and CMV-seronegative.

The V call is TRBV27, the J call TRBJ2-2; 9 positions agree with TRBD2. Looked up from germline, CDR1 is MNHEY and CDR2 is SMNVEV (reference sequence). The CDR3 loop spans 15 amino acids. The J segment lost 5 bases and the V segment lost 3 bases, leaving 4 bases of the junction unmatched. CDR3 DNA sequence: TGTGCCAGCAGTTTCTTTAGCGGGGGTACCGGGGAGCTGTTTTTT. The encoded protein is CASSFFSGGTGELFF.

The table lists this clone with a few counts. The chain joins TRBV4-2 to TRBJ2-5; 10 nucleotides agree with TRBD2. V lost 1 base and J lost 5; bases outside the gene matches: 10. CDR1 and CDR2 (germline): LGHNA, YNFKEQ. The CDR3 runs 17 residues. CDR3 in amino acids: CASSQGGLAGVGETQYF. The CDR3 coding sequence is TGTGCCAGCAGCCAAGGGGGGCTAGCGGGGGTGGGGGAGACCCAGTACTTC.

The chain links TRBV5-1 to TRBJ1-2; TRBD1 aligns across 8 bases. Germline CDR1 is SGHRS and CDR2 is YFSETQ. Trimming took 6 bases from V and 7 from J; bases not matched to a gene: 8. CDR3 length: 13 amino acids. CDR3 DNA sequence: TGCGCCAGCACCCCGGACAGGGCAGTTGGCTACACCTTC. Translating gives CASTPDRAVGYTF.

The CDR3 loop is CASSLDAGIEKLFF. Here the CDR3 DNA reads TGTGCCAGCAGCTTGGACGCGGGGATCGAAAAACTGTTTTTT. The chain has TRBV11-2 and TRBJ1-4; D gene uncertain. The CDR3 is 14 residues long. V was shortened by 3 bases and J by 8 bases, with 13 bases between the two germline ends. Germline V gene lookup returns CDR1 SGHAT and CDR2 FQNNGV.

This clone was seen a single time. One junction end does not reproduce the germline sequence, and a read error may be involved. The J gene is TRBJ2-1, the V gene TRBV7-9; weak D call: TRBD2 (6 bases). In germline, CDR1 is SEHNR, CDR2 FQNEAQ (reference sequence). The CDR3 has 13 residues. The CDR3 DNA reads TGTACCAGCACACGGGCGGGAACCAATGAGCAGTTCTTC. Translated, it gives CTSTRAGTNEQFF.

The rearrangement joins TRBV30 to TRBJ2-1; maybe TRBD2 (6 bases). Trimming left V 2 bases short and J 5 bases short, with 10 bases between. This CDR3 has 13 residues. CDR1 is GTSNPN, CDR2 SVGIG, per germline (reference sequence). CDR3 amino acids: CAWSTGEDNEQFF. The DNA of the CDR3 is TGTGCCTGGAGTACCGGGGAGGACAATGAGCAGTTCTTC.

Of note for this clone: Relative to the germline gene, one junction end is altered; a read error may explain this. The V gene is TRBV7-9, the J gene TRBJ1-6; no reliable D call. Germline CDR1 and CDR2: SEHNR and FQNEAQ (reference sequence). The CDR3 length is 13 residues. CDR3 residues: CSSSLEAESPLHF. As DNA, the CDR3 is TGTTCCAGCAGCTTAGAAGCGGAATCACCCCTCCACTTT. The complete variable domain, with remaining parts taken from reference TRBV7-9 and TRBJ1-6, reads DTGVSQNPRHKITKRGQNVTFRCDPISEHNRLYWYRQTLGQGPEFLTYFQNEAQLEKSRLLSDRFSAERPKGSFSTLEIQRTEQGDSAMYLCSSSLEAESPLHFGNGTRLTVT.

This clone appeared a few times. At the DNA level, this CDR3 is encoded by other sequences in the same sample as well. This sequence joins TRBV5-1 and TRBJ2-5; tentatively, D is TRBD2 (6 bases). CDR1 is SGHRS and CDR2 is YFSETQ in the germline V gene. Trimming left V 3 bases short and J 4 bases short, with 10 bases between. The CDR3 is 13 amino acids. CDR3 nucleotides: TGCGCCAGCAGCTGGACCGGGGGAGAGACCCAGTACTTC. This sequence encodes CASSWTGGETQYF.

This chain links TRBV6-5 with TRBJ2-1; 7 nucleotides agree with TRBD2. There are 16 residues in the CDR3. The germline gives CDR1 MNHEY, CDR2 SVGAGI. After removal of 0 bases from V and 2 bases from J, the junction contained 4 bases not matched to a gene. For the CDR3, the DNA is TGTGCCAGCAGTTACTCCACTAGCGCACCCTACAATGAGCAGTTCTTC. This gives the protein CASSYSTSAPYNEQFF.

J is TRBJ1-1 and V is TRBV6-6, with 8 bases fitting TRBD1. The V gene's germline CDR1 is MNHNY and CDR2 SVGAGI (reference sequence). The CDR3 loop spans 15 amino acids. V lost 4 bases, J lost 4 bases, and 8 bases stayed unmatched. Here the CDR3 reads CASSFQGAEGTEAFF. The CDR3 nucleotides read TGTGCCAGCAGTTTCCAGGGGGCCGAGGGCACTGAAGCTTTCTTT.

CDR3 in DNA: TGTGCCAGCAGTTACTCCTCAGGGTTCACTGAAGCTTTCTTT. Translated: CASSYSSGFTEAFF. The chain is built from TRBV6-5 and TRBJ1-1, with D possibly being TRBD1 (5 bases). The V gene lost 0 bases and the J gene lost 4 bases, with 9 bases spanning the gap. Germline CDR1 reads MNHEY; CDR2 reads SVGAGI. The CDR3 is 14 amino acids.

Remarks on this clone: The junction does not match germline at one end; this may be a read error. The CDR3 sequence is CASSLRREGLDAQYF. CDR3 nucleotide sequence: TGTGCCAGCAGCTTAAGGCGGGAGGGTCTAGATGCGCAGTATTTT. The rearrangement links TRBV7-2 to TRBJ2-3; 9 bases are shared with TRBD2. This CDR3 has 15 amino acids. Germline-derived CDR1 and CDR2 are SGHTA and FQGNSA.

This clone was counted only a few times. The DNA for the CDR3 is TGTGCCAGCAGCTTAACGTATCTCGGTGAAGCTTTCTTT. This codes for CASSLTYLGEAFF. J is TRBJ1-1 and V is TRBV7-3, with D unclear. The germline V gene has CDR1 SGHTA and CDR2 FQGTGA. This CDR3 has 13 residues. V lost 0 bases to trimming and J lost 7 bases, with 9 bases between them.

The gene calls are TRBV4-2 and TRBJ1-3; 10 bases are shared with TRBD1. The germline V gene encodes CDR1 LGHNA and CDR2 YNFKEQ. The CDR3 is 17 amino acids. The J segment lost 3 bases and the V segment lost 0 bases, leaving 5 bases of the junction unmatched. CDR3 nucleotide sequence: TGTGCCAGCAGCCAAGATTCCAGGACAGGGGGTGGAAACACCATATATTTT. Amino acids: CASSQDSRTGGGNTIYF.

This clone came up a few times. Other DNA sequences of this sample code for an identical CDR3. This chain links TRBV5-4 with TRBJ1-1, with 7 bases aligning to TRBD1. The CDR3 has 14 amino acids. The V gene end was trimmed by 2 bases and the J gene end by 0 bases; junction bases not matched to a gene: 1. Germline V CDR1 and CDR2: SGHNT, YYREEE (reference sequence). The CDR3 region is CASSLQGMNTEAFF. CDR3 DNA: TGTGCCAGCAGCTTACAGGGGATGAACACTGAAGCTTTCTTT. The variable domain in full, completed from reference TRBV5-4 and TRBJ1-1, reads ETGVTQSPTHLIKTRGQQVTLRCSSQSGHNTVSWYQQALGQGPQFIFQYYREEENGRGNFPPRFSGLQFPNYSSELNVNALELDDSALYLCASSLQGMNTEAFFGQGTRLTVV.

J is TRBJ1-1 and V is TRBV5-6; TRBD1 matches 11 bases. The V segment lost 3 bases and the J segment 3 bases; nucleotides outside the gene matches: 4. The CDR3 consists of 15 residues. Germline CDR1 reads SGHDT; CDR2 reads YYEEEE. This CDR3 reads CASSWDRGSYTEAFF. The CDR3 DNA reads TGTGCCAGCAGCTGGGACAGGGGGAGTTACACTGAAGCTTTCTTT.

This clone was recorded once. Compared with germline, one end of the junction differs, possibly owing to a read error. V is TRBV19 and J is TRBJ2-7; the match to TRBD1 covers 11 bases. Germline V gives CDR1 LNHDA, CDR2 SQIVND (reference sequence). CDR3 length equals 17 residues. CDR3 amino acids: CGSSITTGTGGTYEQYF. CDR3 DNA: TGTGGCAGTAGTATAACGACAGGGACAGGGGGAACCTACGAGCAGTACTTC.